The clone carrying this T cell receptor (beta chain) turned up a few times. The source of the sample is a study of blood T cells in healthy people across ages. Peripheral blood, roughly 11 milliliters per donor, was collected. Next came a second PCR, run for about 7 to 11 cycles, which used a sample-barcoded 5' primer along with a J-beta primer mix. A single record per CDR3 protein comes from TCRdb applying MiXCR to the 5' RACE reads. The data contain around 2 million distinct CDR3 sequences, about two fifths of them seen just once; the ten biggest clones take up 20% to 25%. The sequenced sample was blood. This TCR was recovered from a human donor in good health.

CDR3 sequence: CSAFWTVSSYEQYF. In nucleotides, the CDR3 is TGCAGTGCTTTTTGGACAGTGAGCTCCTACGAGCAGTACTTC. The chain links TRBV20-1 to TRBJ2-7, with a possible D match to TRBD1 (6 bases). The CDR3 length is 14 residues. Germline V gene data show CDR1 as DFQATT and CDR2 as SNEGSKA (reference sequence). V lost 5 bases and J lost 0, with 14 bases in between.